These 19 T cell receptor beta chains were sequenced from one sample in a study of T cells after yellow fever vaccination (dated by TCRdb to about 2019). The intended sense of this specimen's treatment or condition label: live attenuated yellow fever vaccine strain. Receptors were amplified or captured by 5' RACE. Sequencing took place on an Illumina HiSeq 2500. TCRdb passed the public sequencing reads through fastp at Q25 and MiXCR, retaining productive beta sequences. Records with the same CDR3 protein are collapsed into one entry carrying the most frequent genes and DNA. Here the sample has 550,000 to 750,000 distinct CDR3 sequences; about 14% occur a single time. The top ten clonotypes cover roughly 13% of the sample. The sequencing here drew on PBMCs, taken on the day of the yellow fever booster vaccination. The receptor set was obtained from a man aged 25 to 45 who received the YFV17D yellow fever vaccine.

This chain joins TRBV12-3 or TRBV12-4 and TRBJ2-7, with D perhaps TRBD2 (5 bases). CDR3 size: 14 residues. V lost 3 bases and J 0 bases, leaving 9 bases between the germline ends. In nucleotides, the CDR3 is TGTGCCAGCAGTTTCCCGGGATACTCCTACGAGCAGTACTTC. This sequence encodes CASSFPGYSYEQYF.

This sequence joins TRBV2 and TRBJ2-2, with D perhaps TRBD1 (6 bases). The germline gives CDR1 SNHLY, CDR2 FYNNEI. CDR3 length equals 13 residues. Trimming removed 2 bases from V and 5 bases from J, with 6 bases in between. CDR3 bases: TGTGCCAGCAGTGAAAGGGGGACCGGGGAGCTGTTTTTT. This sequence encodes CASSERGTGELFF.

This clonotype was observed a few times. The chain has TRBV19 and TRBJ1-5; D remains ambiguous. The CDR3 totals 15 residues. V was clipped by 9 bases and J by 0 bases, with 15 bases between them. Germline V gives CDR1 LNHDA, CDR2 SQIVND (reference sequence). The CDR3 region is CASRNRASSNQPQHF. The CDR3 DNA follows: TGTGCCAGCCGCAACAGAGCGAGTAGCAATCAGCCCCAGCATTTT.

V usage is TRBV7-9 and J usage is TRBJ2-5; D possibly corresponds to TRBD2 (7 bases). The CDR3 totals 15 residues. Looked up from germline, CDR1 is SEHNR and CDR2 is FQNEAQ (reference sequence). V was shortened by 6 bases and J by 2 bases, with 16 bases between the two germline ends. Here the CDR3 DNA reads TGTGCCAGCAGTCATGGGGGGGGCCGACAAGAGACCCAGTACTTC. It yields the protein CASSHGGGRQETQYF.

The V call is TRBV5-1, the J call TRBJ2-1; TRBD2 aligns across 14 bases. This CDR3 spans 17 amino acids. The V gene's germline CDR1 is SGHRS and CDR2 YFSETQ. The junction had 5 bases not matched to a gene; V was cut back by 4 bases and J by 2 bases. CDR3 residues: CASSPTSGRAPYNEQFF. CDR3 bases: TGCGCCAGCAGCCCGACTAGCGGGAGGGCCCCCTACAATGAGCAGTTCTTC.

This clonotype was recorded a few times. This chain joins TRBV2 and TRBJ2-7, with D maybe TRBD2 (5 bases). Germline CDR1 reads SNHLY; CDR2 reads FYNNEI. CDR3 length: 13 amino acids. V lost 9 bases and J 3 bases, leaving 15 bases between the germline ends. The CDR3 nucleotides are TGTGCCAGGGGCCCGGGAACCTTCTACGAGCAGTACTTC. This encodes CARGPGTFYEQYF.

The CDR3 here is CASSQDWTGGSYEQYF. CDR3 bases: TGCGCCAGCAGCCAAGATTGGACCGGGGGGAGCTACGAGCAGTACTTC. This chain uses TRBV4-1 with TRBJ2-7, with TRBD2 matching over 7 bases. The CDR3 contains 16 residues. V shed 0 bases, J shed 3 bases, and the junction held 8 bases outside the gene matches. Looked up from germline, CDR1 is MGHRA and CDR2 is YSYEKL.

The CDR3 DNA sequence: TGTGCCAGCAGTCCCCGAAGTGTTAACTCCTACAATGAGCAGTTCTTC. Protein product: CASSPRSVNSYNEQFF. The chain carries TRBV6-1 and TRBJ2-1, with D unresolved. The CDR3 consists of 16 residues. Germline CDR1 MNHNS, CDR2 SASEGT. V gave up 5 bases and J gave up 0 bases, with 14 bases separating them.

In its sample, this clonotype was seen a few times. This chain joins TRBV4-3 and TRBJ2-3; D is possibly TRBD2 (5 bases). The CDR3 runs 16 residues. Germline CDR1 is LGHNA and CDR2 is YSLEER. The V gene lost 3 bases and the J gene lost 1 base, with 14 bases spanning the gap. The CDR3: CASSQGSWAGTDTQYF. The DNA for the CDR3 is TGCGCCAGCAGCCAGGGGAGTTGGGCGGGCACAGATACGCAGTATTTT.

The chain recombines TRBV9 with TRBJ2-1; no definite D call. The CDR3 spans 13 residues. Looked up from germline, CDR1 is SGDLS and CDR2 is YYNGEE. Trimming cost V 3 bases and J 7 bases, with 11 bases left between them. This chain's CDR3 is CASSANVGNEQFF. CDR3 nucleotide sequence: TGTGCCAGCAGCGCGAACGTCGGGAATGAGCAGTTCTTC.

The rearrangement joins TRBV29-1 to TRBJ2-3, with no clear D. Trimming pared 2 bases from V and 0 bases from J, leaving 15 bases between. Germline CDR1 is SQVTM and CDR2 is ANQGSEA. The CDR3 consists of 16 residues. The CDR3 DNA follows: TGCAGCGTTGAATATGTCATCACATCCAGCACAGATACGCAGTATTTT. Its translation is CSVEYVITSSTDTQYF.

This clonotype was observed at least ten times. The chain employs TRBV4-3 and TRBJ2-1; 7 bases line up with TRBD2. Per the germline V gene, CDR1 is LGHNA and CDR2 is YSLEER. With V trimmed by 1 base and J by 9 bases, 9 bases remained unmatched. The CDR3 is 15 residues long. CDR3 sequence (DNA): TGCGCCAGCAGCCAAGGGGCATGGGAGGGGCGTGAGCAGTTCTTC. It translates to CASSQGAWEGREQFF.

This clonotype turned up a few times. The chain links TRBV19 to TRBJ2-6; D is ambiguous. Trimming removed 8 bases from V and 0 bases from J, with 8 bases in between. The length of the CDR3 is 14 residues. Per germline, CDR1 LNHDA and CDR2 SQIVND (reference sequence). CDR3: CASRWDSGANVLTF. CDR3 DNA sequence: TGTGCCAGTCGCTGGGACTCTGGGGCCAACGTCCTGACTTTC.

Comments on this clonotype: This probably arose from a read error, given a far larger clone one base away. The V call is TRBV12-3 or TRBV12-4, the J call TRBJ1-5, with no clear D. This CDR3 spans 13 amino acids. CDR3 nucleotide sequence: TGTGCCAGCAGTTTAGGTAGCAATCAGCGCCAGCATTTT. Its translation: CASSLGSNQRQHF.

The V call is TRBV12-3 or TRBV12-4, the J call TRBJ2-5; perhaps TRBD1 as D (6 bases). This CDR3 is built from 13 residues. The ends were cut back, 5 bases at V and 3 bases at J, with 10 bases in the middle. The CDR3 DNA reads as TGTGCCAGCAGTGGGGGCGGCAAAGAGACCCAGTACTTC. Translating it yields CASSGGGKETQYF.

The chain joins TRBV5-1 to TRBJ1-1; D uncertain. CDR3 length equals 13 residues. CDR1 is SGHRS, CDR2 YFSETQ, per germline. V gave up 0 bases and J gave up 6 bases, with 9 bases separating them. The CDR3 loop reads CASSLAIGAEAFF. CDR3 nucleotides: TGCGCCAGCAGCTTGGCGATTGGCGCTGAAGCTTTCTTT.

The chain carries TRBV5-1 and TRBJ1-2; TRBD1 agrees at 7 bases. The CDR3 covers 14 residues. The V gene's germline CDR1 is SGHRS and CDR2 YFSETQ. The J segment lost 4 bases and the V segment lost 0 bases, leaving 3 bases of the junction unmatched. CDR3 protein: CASSLAGQTYGYTF. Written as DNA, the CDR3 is TGCGCCAGCAGCTTGGCGGGACAGACCTATGGCTACACCTTC. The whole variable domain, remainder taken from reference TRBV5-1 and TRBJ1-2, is KAGVTQTPRYLIKTRGQQVTLSCSPISGHRSVSWYQQTPGQGLQFLFEYFSETQRNKGNFPGRFSGRQFSNSRSEMNVSTLELGDSALYLCASSLAGQTYGYTFGSGTRLTVV.

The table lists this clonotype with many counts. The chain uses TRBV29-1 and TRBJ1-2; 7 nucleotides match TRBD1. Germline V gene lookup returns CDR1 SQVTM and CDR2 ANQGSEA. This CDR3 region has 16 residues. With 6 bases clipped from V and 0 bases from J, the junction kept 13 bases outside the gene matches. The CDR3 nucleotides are TGCAGCGTCCGTGGGGCCGGACAGGAGACTAACTATGGCTACACCTTC. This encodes CSVRGAGQETNYGYTF.

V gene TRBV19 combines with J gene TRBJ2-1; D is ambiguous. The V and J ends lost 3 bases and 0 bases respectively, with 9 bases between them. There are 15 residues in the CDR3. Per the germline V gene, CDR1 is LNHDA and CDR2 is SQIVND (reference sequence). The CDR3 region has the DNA TGTGCCAGTAGTATCGGCGGAATCTCCTACAATGAGCAGTTCTTC. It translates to CASSIGGISYNEQFF.